The clone carrying this TCR beta chain was counted at least ten times. The antigen remains unidentified. This entry comes from a study of T-cell memory formation after mild COVID-19. Germline CDR1 is LGHDT and CDR2 is YNNKEL (reference sequence). V was shortened by 5 bases and J by 4 bases, with 17 bases between the two germline ends. This CDR3 is 15 amino acids long. Study-wide points: CD4+ bias marked clones expanding day 15 to 37, unlike balanced contracting clones.

From the 5' RACE reads, TCRdb called clonotypes with MiXCR, one entry per CDR3 protein. The sample holds about 420,000 distinct CDR3 sequences; around a quarter are singletons and the top ten take over 10%. What was sequenced was PBMCs or a T cell subset sorted from them (not recorded which). The sequence was collected from an adult woman who had mild COVID-19 (a few samples of this study predate the infection). Cell type and time point are not known. The chain recombines TRBV3-1 with TRBJ2-5, with no clear D. The CDR3, as DNA: TGTGCCAGCAGCACACCCCGGGCGTCGGCAGAGACCCAGTACTTC. This gives the protein CASSTPRASAETQYF.